The T cell receptor beta chain under discussion was sequenced for a study of cytomegalovirus exposure and HLA in healthy donors. Study findings and constraints: Earlier analysis found most TCR beta V segments productive about 90% or about 30% of the time. An analysis was carried out later, and it reportedly showed fewer N-insertions in an Asian-associated ancestry cluster than the approximately 700-donor mean. Excluded were some V segments that proved indistinguishable, including TRBV6-2 and TRBV6-3. Sequencing likely generated an artifact that appeared as a cluster of highly shared sequence variants.

It was with 60 Vbeta and 13 Jbeta primers that the PCR ran. Repertoires were generated with immunoSEQ multiplex PCR, while TCRdb's copy carries only in-frame clones and drops some. The repertoire holds 100,000 or so clones, with 73% as singletons. This clone occurred once. The antigen is undetermined. Per germline, CDR1 MGHRA and CDR2 YSYEKL. The V and J ends lost 0 bases and 7 bases respectively, with 12 bases between them. This CDR3 spans 14 amino acids. Sample: PBMCs. V is TRBV4-1 and J is TRBJ1-2; no reliable D call. The origin of this receptor is a man between 40 and 49 years old in good health and CMV-seronegative. CDR3 sequence (DNA): TGCGCCAGCAGCCAAGACGAGGGATTCGGTGGCTACACCTTC. Encoded protein: CASSQDEGFGGYTF.